This entry lists 7 T cell receptor beta chains sequenced from one sample in a study of CXCR3-negative and CXCR3-positive naive CD8 T cells. Whole-study results and caveats: When CXCR3-positive naive cells were set against CXCR3-negative naive cells, the former had more hydrophobic TRB CDR3s.

Antigens for these TCRs are unknown. Libraries were UMI-labeled 5' RACE TRB cDNA. TCRdb re-called the 5' RACE reads; one entry per CDR3 protein, DNA not given. Found here are 65,000 to 90,000 distinct CDR3 sequences; the top ten clones hold approximately 0.62%. The sample taken for sequencing was naive CXCR3+ CD8+ T cells from blood. Subset given: CD45RO-CCR7+CD27+CD95- naive CD8+ T cells expressing CXCR3 (TNR3+). The receptors come from a human donor in good health. Some clones in this sample may be carry-over from other donors' samples.

The chain carries TRBV5-4 and TRBJ1-2; with no DNA, the TCRdb D assignment of TRBD1 cannot be verified. The CDR3 length is 14 residues. Germline V gives CDR1 SGHNT, CDR2 YYREEE (reference sequence). The CDR3 sequence is CAIRPRQGPGGYTF.

The chain couples TRBV29-1 to TRBJ2-3; TCRdb picks TRBD2, but there is no DNA to check that call. The CDR3 totals 17 residues. The germline V gene encodes CDR1 SQVTM and CDR2 ANQGSEA. CDR3 protein: CSAWARLAGVGADTQYF.

The chain recombines TRBV29-1 with TRBJ2-2. The CDR3 is made up of 12 amino acids. Looked up from germline, CDR1 is SQVTM and CDR2 is ANQGSEA. CDR3 amino acids: CSGQDGTGELFF.

V and J are TRBV30 and TRBJ1-5; TCRdb indicates TRBD1, and absent DNA this call remains unverified. The CDR3 is 14 amino acids. The germline V gene has CDR1 GTSNPN and CDR2 SVGIG (reference sequence). The CDR3 reads CAWSPTGTVQPQHF.

The rearrangement links TRBV7-9 to TRBJ2-7; with no DNA, the TCRdb D assignment of TRBD1 cannot be verified. There are 15 residues in the CDR3. The germline CDR1 and CDR2 sequences are SEHNR and FQNEAQ (reference sequence). The CDR3 here is CASSLSRDRGYEQYF.

The genes are TRBV2 and TRBJ2-1; the D call from TCRdb, TRBD1, cannot be confirmed without DNA. This CDR3 spans 14 amino acids. The germline CDR1 and CDR2 sequences are SNHLY and FYNNEI. The CDR3: CASSELEKGNEQFF.

The chain links TRBV29-1 to TRBJ1-2. Germline V gene lookup returns CDR1 SQVTM and CDR2 ANQGSEA. The CDR3 has 12 residues. CDR3 region: CSVEEGPYGYTF.